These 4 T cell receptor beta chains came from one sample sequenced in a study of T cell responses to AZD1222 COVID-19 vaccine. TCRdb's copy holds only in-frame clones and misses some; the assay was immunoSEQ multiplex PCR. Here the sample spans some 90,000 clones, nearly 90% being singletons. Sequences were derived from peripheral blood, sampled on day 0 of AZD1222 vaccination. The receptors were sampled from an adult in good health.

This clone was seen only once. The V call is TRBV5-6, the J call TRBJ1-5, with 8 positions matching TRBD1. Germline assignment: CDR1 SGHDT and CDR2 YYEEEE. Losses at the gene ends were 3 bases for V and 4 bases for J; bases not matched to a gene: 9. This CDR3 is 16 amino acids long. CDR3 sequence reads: CASSSLGQGPNQPQHF. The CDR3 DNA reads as TGTGCCAGCAGCTCTCTAGGACAGGGTCCGAATCAGCCCCAGCATTTT.

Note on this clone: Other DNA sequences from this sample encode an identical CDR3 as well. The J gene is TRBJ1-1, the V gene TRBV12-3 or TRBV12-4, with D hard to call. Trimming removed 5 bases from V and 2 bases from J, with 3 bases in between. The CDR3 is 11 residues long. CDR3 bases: TGTGCCAGCAGTCAAAACACTGAAGCTTTCTTT. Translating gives CASSQNTEAFF.

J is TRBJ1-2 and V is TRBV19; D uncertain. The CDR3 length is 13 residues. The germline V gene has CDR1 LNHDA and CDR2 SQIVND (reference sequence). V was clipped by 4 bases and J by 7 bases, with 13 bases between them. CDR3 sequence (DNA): TGTGCCAGTAGTAACCTGGGAGAGGCTGGCTACACCTTC. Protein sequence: CASSNLGEAGYTF.

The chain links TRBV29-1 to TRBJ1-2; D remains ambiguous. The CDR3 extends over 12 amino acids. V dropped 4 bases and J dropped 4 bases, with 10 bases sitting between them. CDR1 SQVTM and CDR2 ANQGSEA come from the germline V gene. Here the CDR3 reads CSVGAGPYGYTF. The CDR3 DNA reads TGCAGCGTTGGGGCCGGACCCTATGGCTACACCTTC.